These 26 T cell receptor beta chains were all obtained from the same sample, sequenced in a study of blood T cells in healthy people across ages (dated by TCRdb to 2014 to 2015). The protocol used for the library was 5' RACE. Sequenced on an Illumina HiSeq 2500. A second PCR of about 7 to 12 cycles was run with a J-beta primer mix and a sample-barcoded 5' primer. TCRdb passed the public sequencing reads through fastp at Q25 and MiXCR, retaining productive beta sequences. Each entry is one CDR3 protein sequence, shown with its most common DNA and genes. The sample has approximately 1.5 million distinct CDR3 sequences on record, about 45% of them singletons. The ten largest account for just over 4% of the sample. Sequencing used blood. Receptor source: a woman under 30 in good health.

This sequence joins TRBV27 and TRBJ2-7, with D maybe TRBD2 (6 bases). This CDR3 spans 14 amino acids. Per germline, CDR1 MNHEY and CDR2 SMNVEV (reference sequence). V was shortened by 2 bases and J by 5 bases, with 13 bases between the two germline ends. CDR3 coding DNA: TGTGCCAGCAGTTTAAGTTCGGCTAGCGACGAGCAGTACTTC. Its translation: CASSLSSASDEQYF.

J is TRBJ1-5 and V is TRBV3-1; no firm D call. Trimming pared 0 bases from V and 5 bases from J, leaving 8 bases between. This CDR3 has 14 amino acids. Germline assignment: CDR1 LGHDT and CDR2 YNNKEL (reference sequence). DNA for the CDR3: TGTGCCAGCAGCCAAGATAGGGCACATCAGCCCCAGCATTTT. Its translation is CASSQDRAHQPQHF.

The genes are TRBV29-1 and TRBJ2-7, with D perhaps TRBD1 or TRBD2 (6 bases each). This CDR3 region has 13 residues. The V end was cut by 7 bases, the J end by 3 bases, with 16 bases between. The germline V gene has CDR1 SQVTM and CDR2 ANQGSEA. CDR3 DNA sequence: TGCAGCGCCCTAGGGGGGCAAAGCTACGAGCAGTACTTC. Translation: CSALGGQSYEQYF.

The rearrangement uses TRBV27 and TRBJ1-5; 7 bases fit TRBD1. From germline, CDR1 is MNHEY and CDR2 SMNVEV (reference sequence). Trimming took 4 bases from V and 2 from J; bases not matched to a gene: 8. CDR3 size: 16 residues. The CDR3 DNA is TGTGCCAGCAGTTCATCGACAGGGCGAGGCAATCAGCCCCAGCATTTT. Translation gives CASSSSTGRGNQPQHF.

This chain uses TRBV3-1 with TRBJ2-5, with unresolved D. Germline CDR1 reads LGHDT; CDR2 reads YNNKEL (reference sequence). Between the trimmed V and J ends, which lost 1 base and 2 bases, there was a span of 8 bases. The CDR3 covers 14 residues. The CDR3: CASSQVSEQETQYF. The CDR3 region has the DNA TGTGCCAGCAGCCAAGTTTCAGAGCAAGAGACCCAGTACTTC.

This clonotype has only one observation. This chain uses TRBV5-1 with TRBJ2-7; D possibly matches TRBD1 or TRBD2 (6 bases each). Germline values: CDR1 SGHRS, CDR2 YFSETQ. With 2 bases removed from V and 2 bases from J, the gap between germline ends came to 11 bases. The CDR3 length is 14 residues. The DNA for the CDR3 is TGCGCCAGCAGCTTCCAGGGGAGGACCTACGAGCAGTACTTC. It translates to CASSFQGRTYEQYF.

This chain joins TRBV7-2 and TRBJ2-3; no clear D gene. The CDR3 consists of 13 residues. Trimming pared 3 bases from V and 3 bases from J, leaving 7 bases between. Germline V gene data show CDR1 as SGHTA and CDR2 as FQGNSA. This CDR3 reads CASSFWVTDTQYF. CDR3 in DNA: TGTGCCAGCAGCTTTTGGGTTACAGATACGCAGTATTTT.

The chain combines TRBV27 with TRBJ2-1, with D perhaps TRBD2 (5 bases). Trimming pared 5 bases from V and 5 bases from J, leaving 22 bases between. Per the germline V gene, CDR1 is MNHEY and CDR2 is SMNVEV (reference sequence). The CDR3 is made up of 17 amino acids. The CDR3 DNA is TGTGCCAGCAGTCAATCTACACGGGTCTCGGGGAACAATGAGCAGTTCTTC. This encodes CASSQSTRVSGNNEQFF.

This clonotype was counted only a few times. The rearrangement joins TRBV24-1 to TRBJ2-3; D remains unclear. Germline CDR1 and CDR2: KGHDR and SFDVKD. V lost 2 bases, J lost 0 bases, and 11 bases lay in between. CDR3 length equals 16 residues. The CDR3 protein is CATSDSPGPSTDTQYF. In nucleotides, the CDR3 is TGTGCCACCAGTGATTCCCCCGGACCTAGCACAGATACGCAGTATTTT.

The chain has TRBV4-1 and TRBJ1-4; 7 bases line up with TRBD1. CDR3 length equals 14 residues. Trimming took 6 bases from V and 5 from J; bases not matched to a gene: 6. In germline, CDR1 is MGHRA, CDR2 YSYEKL. CDR3 sequence: CASRRGQPNEKLFF. DNA of the CDR3: TGCGCCAGCAGAAGGGGACAGCCCAATGAAAAACTGTTTTTT.

This chain connects TRBV5-1 to TRBJ2-1; D gene uncertain. The CDR3 is 13 amino acids. Germline-derived CDR1 and CDR2 are SGHRS and YFSETQ. The V and J ends lost 0 bases and 6 bases respectively, with 7 bases between them. CDR3 DNA: TGCGCCAGCAGCTTGGAACGCCGCAATGAGCAGTTCTTC. Protein product: CASSLERRNEQFF.

This clonotype was found a few times. This chain connects TRBV7-9 to TRBJ1-5, with 7 positions matching TRBD1. V shed 1 base and J 4 bases; nucleotides not matched to a gene: 4. The CDR3 runs 15 residues. Germline lookup yields CDR1 SEHNR and CDR2 FQNEAQ (reference sequence). The CDR3 is CASSLETGVNQPQHF. The CDR3 region has the DNA TGTGCCAGCAGCTTAGAAACAGGGGTGAATCAGCCCCAGCATTTT. Drawing the rest from reference TRBV7-9 and TRBJ1-5, the complete variable domain is DTGVSQNPRHKITKRGQNVTFRCDPISEHNRLYWYRQTLGQGPEFLTYFQNEAQLEKSRLLSDRFSAERPKGSFSTLEIQRTEQGDSAMYLCASSLETGVNQPQHFGDGTRLSIL.

This clonotype has a handful of counts. The rearrangement joins TRBV7-9 to TRBJ2-7; D perhaps matches TRBD2 (5 bases). Germline V gene lookup returns CDR1 SEHNR and CDR2 FQNEAQ (reference sequence). V shed 3 bases and J shed 0 bases, with 9 bases lying between them. The length of the CDR3 is 14 residues. As DNA, the CDR3 is TGTGCCAGCAGCTTCGGGGTTTCCTCCTACGAGCAGTACTTC. Protein: CASSFGVSSYEQYF.

V and J are TRBV13 and TRBJ2-3; TRBD1 matches at 7 bases. In germline, CDR1 is PRHDT, CDR2 FYEKMQ (reference sequence). The CDR3 loop spans 16 amino acids. With 1 base clipped from V and 2 bases from J, the junction kept 6 bases outside the gene matches. CDR3 sequence reads: CASSLVGQTTTDTQYF. The DNA for the CDR3 is TGTGCCAGCAGCTTAGTGGGACAGACCACCACAGATACGCAGTATTTT.

There are many counts of this clonotype. The chain couples TRBV20-1 to TRBJ2-4, with a tentative D call TRBD2 (6 bases). V lost 5 bases and J lost 2, with 10 bases in between. Germline CDR1 reads DFQATT; CDR2 reads SNEGSKA (reference sequence). CDR3 length: 13 residues. The CDR3 sequence is CSARESTKNIQYF. CDR3 in DNA: TGCAGTGCTCGGGAGAGTACCAAAAACATTCAGTACTTC.

The chain recombines TRBV20-1 with TRBJ2-4; D is perhaps TRBD2 (5 bases). The germline V gene has CDR1 DFQATT and CDR2 SNEGSKA (reference sequence). Trimming removed 2 bases from V and 1 base from J, with 9 bases in between. This CDR3 contains 14 residues. CDR3: CSARHSAAKNIQYF. The CDR3 DNA reads as TGCAGTGCTAGACATAGCGCGGCCAAAAACATTCAGTACTTC.

The J gene is TRBJ2-7, the V gene TRBV30; D gene uncertain. The J call is uncertain, as TRBJ2-5 better fits the DNA end. The germline CDR1 and CDR2 sequences are GTSNPN and SVGIG (reference sequence). The CDR3 loop spans 13 amino acids. CDR3 sequence reads: CAWSVGLEETQYF. In DNA form, the CDR3 reads TGTGCCTGGAGTGTAGGGTTGGAAGAGACCCAGTACTTC.

The chain joins TRBV27 to TRBJ2-1, with 7 nucleotides matching TRBD1. Germline CDR1 reads MNHEY; CDR2 reads SMNVEV (reference sequence). V shed 6 bases, J shed 6 bases, and the junction held 11 bases outside the gene matches. This CDR3 spans 15 amino acids. CDR3 DNA: TGTGCCAGCAGAATATCGTGGGGGACAGTCAATGAGCAGTTCTTC. Its translation is CASRISWGTVNEQFF.

This clonotype turned up a few times. V is TRBV20-1 and J is TRBJ2-7; a weak D match, TRBD2 (7 bases). Between the trimmed V and J ends, which lost 3 bases and 3 bases, there was a span of 12 bases. The CDR3 loop spans 13 amino acids. Germline CDR1 and CDR2: DFQATT and SNEGSKA (reference sequence). The CDR3 DNA is TGCAGTGCTAGCGGGGGGCAATACTACGAGCAGTACTTC. It encodes CSASGGQYYEQYF.

This clonotype occurred once. This chain uses TRBV2 with TRBJ1-2; D remains ambiguous. This CDR3 comprises 13 residues. V was shortened by 8 bases and J by 4 bases, with 14 bases between the two germline ends. CDR1 SNHLY and CDR2 FYNNEI come from the germline V gene. The CDR3 loop reads CASGPGAPYGYTF. The CDR3 DNA follows: TGTGCCAGCGGGCCAGGCGCCCCCTATGGCTACACCTTC.

In its sample, this clonotype was seen a few times. This chain uses TRBV12-3 or TRBV12-4 with TRBJ1-2; no reliable D call. V was trimmed by 6 bases and J by 7 bases, leaving 15 bases between them. The CDR3 contains 13 residues. In DNA, the CDR3 is TGTGCCAGCAGAAAGGAGGGAATAAGTGGCTACACCTTC. Translated, it gives CASRKEGISGYTF.

V gene TRBV10-3 combines with J gene TRBJ1-4, with D unresolved. Germline V gene lookup returns CDR1 ENHRY and CDR2 SYGVKD. The V end lost 0 bases, the J end lost 7 bases, and 9 bases lay between the germline ends. The CDR3 totals 14 residues. CDR3 sequence (DNA): TGTGCCATCAGTGAGTCGAATGGATCTGAAAAACTGTTTTTT. This gives the protein CAISESNGSEKLFF.

This clonotype was seen only a few times. This rearrangement joins TRBV27 to TRBJ2-7, with no clear D. The V and J ends lost 2 bases and 3 bases respectively, with 8 bases between them. The germline CDR1 and CDR2 sequences are MNHEY and SMNVEV (reference sequence). This CDR3 has 13 residues. The CDR3 DNA sequence: TGTGCCAGCAGTTTAGGGCATAACTACGAGCAGTACTTC. It is translated as CASSLGHNYEQYF.

The rearrangement uses TRBV29-1 and TRBJ1-1, with TRBD1 matching over 7 bases. This CDR3 has 13 residues. Germline values: CDR1 SQVTM, CDR2 ANQGSEA. V dropped 4 bases and J dropped 1; count of bases not matched to a gene: 3. CDR3 region: CSVARGGNTEAFF. CDR3 DNA: TGCAGCGTTGCCAGGGGGGGGAACACTGAAGCTTTCTTT.

The chain employs TRBV7-2 and TRBJ2-1; D unresolved. In germline, CDR1 is SGHTA, CDR2 FQGNSA. CDR3 size: 17 residues. Trimming left V 5 bases short and J 0 bases short, with 17 bases between. The CDR3 DNA reads TGTGCCAGCAGCGCCCTACCTAGTGCTAGCTCCTACAATGAGCAGTTCTTC. It specifies CASSALPSASSYNEQFF.

The chain uses TRBV20-1 and TRBJ2-1, with 7 bases that match TRBD2. The germline CDR1 and CDR2 sequences are DFQATT and SNEGSKA (reference sequence). After removal of 2 bases from V and 3 bases from J, the junction contained 22 bases not matched to a gene. The CDR3 extends over 20 amino acids. The DNA for the CDR3 is TGCAGTGCTAGAAACGGACTAAGGAGCGGGGCCCTTGTCTACTACAATGAGCAGTTCTTC. It is translated as CSARNGLRSGALVYYNEQFF.